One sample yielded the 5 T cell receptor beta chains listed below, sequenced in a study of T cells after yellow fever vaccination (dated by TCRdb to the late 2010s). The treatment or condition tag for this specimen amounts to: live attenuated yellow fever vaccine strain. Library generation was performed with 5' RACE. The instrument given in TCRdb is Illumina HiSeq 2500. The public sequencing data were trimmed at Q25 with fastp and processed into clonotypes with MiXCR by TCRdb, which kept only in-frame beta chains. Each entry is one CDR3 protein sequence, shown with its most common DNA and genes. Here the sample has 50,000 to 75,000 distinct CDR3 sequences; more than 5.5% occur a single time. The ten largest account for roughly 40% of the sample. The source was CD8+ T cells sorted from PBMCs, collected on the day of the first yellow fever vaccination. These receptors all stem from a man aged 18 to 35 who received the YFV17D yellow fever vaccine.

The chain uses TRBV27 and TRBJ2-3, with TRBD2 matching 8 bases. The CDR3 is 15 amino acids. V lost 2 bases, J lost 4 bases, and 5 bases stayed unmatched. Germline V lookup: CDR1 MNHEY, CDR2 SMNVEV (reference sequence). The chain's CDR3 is CASSLAIAGSDTQYF. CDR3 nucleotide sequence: TGTGCCAGCAGTTTAGCGATAGCGGGGTCAGATACGCAGTATTTT.

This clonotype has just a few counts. The DNA for the CDR3 is TGCGCCAGCAGCTTGGCCGTCTGGGACAGGGGGACTTCGGGAAACACCATATATTTT. Its protein product is CASSLAVWDRGTSGNTIYF. This chain connects TRBV5-1 to TRBJ1-3, with 11 bases fitting TRBD1. V lost 0 bases, J lost 4 bases, and 12 bases stayed unmatched. The CDR3 covers 19 residues. Germline V gene lookup returns CDR1 SGHRS and CDR2 YFSETQ.

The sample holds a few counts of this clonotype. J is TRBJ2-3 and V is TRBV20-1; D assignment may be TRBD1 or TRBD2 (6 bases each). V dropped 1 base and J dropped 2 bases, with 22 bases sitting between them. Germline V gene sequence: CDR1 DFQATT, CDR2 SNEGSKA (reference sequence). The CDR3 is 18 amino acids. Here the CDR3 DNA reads TGCAGTGCTAGAGGCAGGCGAACGACTAGGGGGACCACAGATACGCAGTATTTT. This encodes CSARGRRTTRGTTDTQYF.

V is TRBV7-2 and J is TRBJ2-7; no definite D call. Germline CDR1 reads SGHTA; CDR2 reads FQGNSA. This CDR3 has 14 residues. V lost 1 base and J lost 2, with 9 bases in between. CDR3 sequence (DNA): TGTGCCAGCAGCTTAGTTGAGCTCACCTACGAGCAGTACTTC. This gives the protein CASSLVELTYEQYF. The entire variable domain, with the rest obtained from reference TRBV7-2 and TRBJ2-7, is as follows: GAGVSQSPSNKVTEKGKDVELRCDPISGHTALYWYRQSLGQGLEFLIYFQGNSAPDKSGLPSDRFSAERTGGSVSTLTIQRTQQEDSAVYLCASSLVELTYEQYFGPGTRLTVT.

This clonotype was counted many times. CDR3 sequence: CASSLQLGAQHF. Written as DNA, the CDR3 is TGTGCCAGCAGCCTTCAATTGGGTGCCCAGCATTTT. The chain recombines TRBV28 with TRBJ1-5; D is unclear. This CDR3 contains 12 residues. Trimming pared 6 bases from V and 11 bases from J, leaving 14 bases between. Germline assignment: CDR1 MDHEN and CDR2 SYDVKM.